Included here is one T cell receptor (beta chain) sequence, with context. The data were taken from a study of blood T cell repertoires in COVID-19. Germline CDR1 reads MNHEY; CDR2 reads SMNVEV (reference sequence). V was clipped by 1 base and J by 0 bases; unmatched bases: 11. This CDR3 has 18 amino acids. Per the original methods: Amplifying reference gene primers gave estimates of nucleated cell counts. Assay used: immunoSEQ multiplex PCR; TCRdb lists only in-frame clones, some missing. That table supplies the V and J calls and clone size; D and trimming were determined from the DNA. The sample has roughly 88,000 clones, just over 90% seen once.

This chain connects TRBV27 to TRBJ1-2; 7 positions agree with TRBD1. The sample was peripheral blood. The source of this sequence is a woman aged 45-65 years in a cohort sampled during active COVID-19. The DNA for the CDR3 is TGTGCCAGCAGTTTATTGTCCCCGGACAGGCCGTCTAACTATGGCTACACCTTC. Translation: CASSLLSPDRPSNYGYTF.